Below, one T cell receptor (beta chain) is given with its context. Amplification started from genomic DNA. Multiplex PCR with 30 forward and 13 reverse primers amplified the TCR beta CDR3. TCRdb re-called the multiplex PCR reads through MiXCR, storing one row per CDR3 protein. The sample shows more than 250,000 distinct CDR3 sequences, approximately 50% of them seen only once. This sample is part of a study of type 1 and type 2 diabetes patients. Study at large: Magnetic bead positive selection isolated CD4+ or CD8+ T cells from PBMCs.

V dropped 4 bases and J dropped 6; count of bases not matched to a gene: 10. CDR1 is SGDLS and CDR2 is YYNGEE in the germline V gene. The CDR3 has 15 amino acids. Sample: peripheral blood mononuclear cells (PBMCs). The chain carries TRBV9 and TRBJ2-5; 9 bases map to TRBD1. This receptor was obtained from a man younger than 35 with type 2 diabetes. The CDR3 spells CASSPTGTGRQTQYF. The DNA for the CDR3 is TGTGCCAGCAGCCCGACCGGGACAGGGAGGCAGACCCAGTACTTC.